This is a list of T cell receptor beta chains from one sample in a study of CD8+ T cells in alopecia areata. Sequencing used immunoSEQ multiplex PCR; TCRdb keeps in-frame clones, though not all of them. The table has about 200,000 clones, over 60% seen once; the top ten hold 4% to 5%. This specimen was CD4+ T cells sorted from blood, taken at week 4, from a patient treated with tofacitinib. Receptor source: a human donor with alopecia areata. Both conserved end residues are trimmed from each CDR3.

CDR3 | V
ASSGLAVKTQY | TRBV2
ATSREGVDYGYT | TRBV15
ASSQWTANTGELF | TRBV4-3
ASGLSTDTQY | TRBV12-5
AWEIRAPGELF | TRBV30
ASSEGGTSGGLGETQY | TRBV25-1
SVEALGAGYT | TRBV29-1
ASSALSGGGTDTQY | TRBV2
ASSQMGGNYGYT | TRBV5-1
ASSSQGNQPQH | TRBV6-5
SVERLAGSQETQY | TRBV29-1
AWHDSGAGDSPLH | TRBV30
ASSSRVGTEAF | TRBV7-9
ASSTVTGVVYGYT | TRBV19
ASSQGDGSTRELF | TRBV4-2
AISPGTSYNEQF | TRBV10-3
ASSSTGTEAF | TRBV6-5
AWSSLGTGISYEQY | TRBV30
SVQGSEGYT | TRBV29-1
ASSLAQGSYNEQF | TRBV4-3
ASSPGGSTTNEKLF | TRBV11-3
SAINYEQY | TRBV20-1
ASSSLRDTGELF | TRBV5-4
ASRGLASTDTQY | TRBV7-9
ASNTRSGYGYT | TRBV19
ASSQSWSQGKNTEAF | TRBV23-1
ASSFGQGSYEQY | TRBV5-4
AISRSGGFNEQF | TRBV10-3
ASTRDSGNTIY | TRBV2
SVEEGGYGYT | TRBV29-1
ASSYSWGNTEAF | TRBV6-5
ASSRRDILDYEQY | TRBV7-9
ASSDPSTDTQY | TRBV5-1
ASSLLAGGKNIQY | TRBV6-5
ASSVTGGTVDTQY | TRBV7-2
ASSLGAGAREQY | TRBV7-2
ATTVQGGTEAF | TRBV10-3
TSSQDRLAGVTDTQY | TRBV1
ASSSRRTGSAETQY | TRBV7-2
ASSQGGSNYNEQF | TRBV16
ASSPLSRAGSYEQY | TRBV11-2
ASRAGQGTTYEQY | TRBV2
ASSQGGGRSYEQY | TRBV4-1
AWSVRGTGNEKLF | TRBV30
AGDGANGYT | TRBV7-9
SARDREGYYEQY | TRBV29-1